The clone carrying this T cell receptor (beta chain) came up a few times. The CDR3 totals 13 residues. The V and J ends lost 7 bases and 0 bases respectively, with 10 bases between them. Germline assignment: CDR1 SGHRS and CDR2 YFSETQ. These data originate in a study of metastatic and nonmetastatic thyroid tumors. Study context: Peripheral blood and tumor or nodule samples from malignant and benign thyroid patients were compared.

TCRdb reassembled clones from the PCR reads with MiXCR. The data show tens of thousands of clones, 20% to 25% seen once. None of the patients had undergone any treatment ahead of thyroid surgery. The V and J genes are TRBV5-1 and TRBJ1-1, with D unresolved. What was sequenced was tumor tissue. This receptor was taken from a female donor with papillary thyroid cancer or a benign thyroid nodule (not recorded which). Some clones in this sample may be carry-over from other donors' samples. The CDR3 reads CASLKNLNTEAFF. The DNA for the CDR3 is TGCGCCAGCCTTAAGAACCTGAACACTGAAGCTTTCTTT.